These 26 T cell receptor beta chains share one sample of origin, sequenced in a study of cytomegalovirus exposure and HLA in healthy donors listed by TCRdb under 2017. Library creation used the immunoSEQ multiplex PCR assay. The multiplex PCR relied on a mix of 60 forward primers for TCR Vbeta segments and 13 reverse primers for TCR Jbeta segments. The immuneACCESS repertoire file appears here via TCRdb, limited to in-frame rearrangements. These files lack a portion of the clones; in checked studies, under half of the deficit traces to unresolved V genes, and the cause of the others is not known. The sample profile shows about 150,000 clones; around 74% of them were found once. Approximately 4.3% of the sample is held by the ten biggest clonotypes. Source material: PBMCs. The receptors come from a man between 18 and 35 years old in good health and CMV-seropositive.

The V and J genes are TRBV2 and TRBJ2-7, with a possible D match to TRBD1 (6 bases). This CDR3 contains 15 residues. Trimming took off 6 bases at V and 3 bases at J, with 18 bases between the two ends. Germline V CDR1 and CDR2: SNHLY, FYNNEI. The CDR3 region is CASRATGLSVYEQYF. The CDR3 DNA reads TGTGCCAGCAGAGCCACAGGGTTATCGGTCTACGAGCAGTACTTC.

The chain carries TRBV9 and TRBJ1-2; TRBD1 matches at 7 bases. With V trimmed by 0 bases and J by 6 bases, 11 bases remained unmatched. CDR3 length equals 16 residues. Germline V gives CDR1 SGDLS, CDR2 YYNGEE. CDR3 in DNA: TGTGCCAGCAGCGTAGTTGTGAGAGAGGGGGCCCATGGCTACACCTTC. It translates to CASSVVVREGAHGYTF.

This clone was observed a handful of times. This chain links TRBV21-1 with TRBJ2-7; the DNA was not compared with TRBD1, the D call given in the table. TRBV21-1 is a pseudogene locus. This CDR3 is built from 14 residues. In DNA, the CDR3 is TGTGCCAGCAAGCCGGGACAGGAGTCCTACGAGCAGTACTTC. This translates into CASKPGQESYEQYF.

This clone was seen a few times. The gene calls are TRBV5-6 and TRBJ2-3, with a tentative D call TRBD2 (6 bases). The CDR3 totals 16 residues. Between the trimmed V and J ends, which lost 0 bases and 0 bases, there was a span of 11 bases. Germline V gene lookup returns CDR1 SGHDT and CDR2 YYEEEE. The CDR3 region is CASSLGSGLSTDTQYF. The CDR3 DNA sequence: TGTGCCAGCAGCTTGGGCAGCGGGCTCAGCACAGATACGCAGTATTTT. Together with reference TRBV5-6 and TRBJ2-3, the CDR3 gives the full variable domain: DAGVTQSPTHLIKTRGQQVTLRCSPKSGHDTVSWYQQALGQGPQFIFQYYEEEERQRGNFPDRFSGHQFPNYSSELNVNALLLGDSALYLCASSLGSGLSTDTQYFGPGTRLTVL.

CDR3: CASSAGRGTEAFF. CDR3 in DNA: TGTGCCAGCAGTGCAGGGAGGGGAACTGAAGCTTTCTTT. The chain couples TRBV6-1 to TRBJ1-1; D is perhaps TRBD1 (5 bases). This CDR3 comprises 13 residues. V shed 4 bases and J shed 5 bases, with 11 bases lying between them. Germline CDR1 is MNHNS and CDR2 is SASEGT.

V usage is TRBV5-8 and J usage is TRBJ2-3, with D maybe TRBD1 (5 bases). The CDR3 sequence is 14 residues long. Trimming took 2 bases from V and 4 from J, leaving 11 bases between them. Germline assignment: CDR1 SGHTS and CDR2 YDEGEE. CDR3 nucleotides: TGTGCCAGCAGCTTTCGAGGACACCCAGATACGCAGTATTTT. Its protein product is CASSFRGHPDTQYF. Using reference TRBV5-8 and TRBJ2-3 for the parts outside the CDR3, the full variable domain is EAGVTQSPTHLIKTRGQQATLRCSPISGHTSVYWYQQALGLGLQFLLWYDEGEERNRGNFPPRFSGRQFPNYSSELNVNALELEDSALYLCASSFRGHPDTQYFGPGTRLTVL.

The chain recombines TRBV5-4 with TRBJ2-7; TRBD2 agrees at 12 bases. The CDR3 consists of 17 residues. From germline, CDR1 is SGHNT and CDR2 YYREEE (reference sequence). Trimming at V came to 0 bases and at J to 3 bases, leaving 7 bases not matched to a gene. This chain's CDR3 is CASSLEETSGRIYEQYF. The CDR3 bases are TGTGCCAGCAGCTTGGAGGAGACTAGCGGGAGAATCTACGAGCAGTACTTC.

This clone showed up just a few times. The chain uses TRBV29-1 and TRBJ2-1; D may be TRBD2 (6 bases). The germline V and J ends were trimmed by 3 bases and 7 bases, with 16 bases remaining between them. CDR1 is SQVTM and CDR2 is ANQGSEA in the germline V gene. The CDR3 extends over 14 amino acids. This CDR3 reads CSVDKVGGGNEQFF. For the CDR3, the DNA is TGCAGCGTTGATAAGGTGGGAGGAGGTAATGAGCAGTTCTTC.

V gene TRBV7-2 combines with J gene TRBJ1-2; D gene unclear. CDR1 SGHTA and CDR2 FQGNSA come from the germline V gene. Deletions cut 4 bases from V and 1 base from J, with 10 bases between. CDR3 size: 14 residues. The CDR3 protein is CASSSGAINYGYTF. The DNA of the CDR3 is TGTGCCAGCAGCTCCGGAGCGATTAACTATGGCTACACCTTC.

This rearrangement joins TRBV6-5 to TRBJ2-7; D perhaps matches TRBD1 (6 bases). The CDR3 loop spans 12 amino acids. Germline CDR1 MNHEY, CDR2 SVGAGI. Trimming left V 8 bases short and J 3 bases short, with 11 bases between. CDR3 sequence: CASGDRLYEQYF. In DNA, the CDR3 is TGTGCCAGCGGAGACAGGCTCTACGAGCAGTACTTC.

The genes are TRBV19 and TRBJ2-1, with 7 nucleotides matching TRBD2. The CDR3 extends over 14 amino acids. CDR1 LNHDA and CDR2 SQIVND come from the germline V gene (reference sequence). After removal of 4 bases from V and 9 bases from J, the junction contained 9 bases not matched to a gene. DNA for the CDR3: TGTGCCAGTAGTACCCCCCGACTAGCTCCTGAGCAGTTCTTC. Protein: CASSTPRLAPEQFF.

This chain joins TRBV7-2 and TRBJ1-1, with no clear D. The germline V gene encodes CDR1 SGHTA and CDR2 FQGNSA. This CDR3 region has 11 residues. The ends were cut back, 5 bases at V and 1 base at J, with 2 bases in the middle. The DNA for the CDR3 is TGTGCCAGCAGCCAGAACACTGAAGCTTTCTTT. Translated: CASSQNTEAFF. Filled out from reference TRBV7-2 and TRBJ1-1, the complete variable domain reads GAGVSQSPSNKVTEKGKDVELRCDPISGHTALYWYRQSLGQGLEFLIYFQGNSAPDKSGLPSDRFSAERTGGSVSTLTIQRTQQEDSAVYLCASSQNTEAFFGQGTRLTVV.

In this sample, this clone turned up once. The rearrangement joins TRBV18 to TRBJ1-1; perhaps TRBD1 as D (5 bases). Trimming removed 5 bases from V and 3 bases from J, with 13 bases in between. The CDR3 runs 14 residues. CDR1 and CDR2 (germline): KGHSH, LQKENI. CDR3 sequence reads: CASSALTVDTEAFF. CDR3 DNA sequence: TGTGCCAGCTCAGCTCTGACAGTCGACACTGAAGCTTTCTTT.

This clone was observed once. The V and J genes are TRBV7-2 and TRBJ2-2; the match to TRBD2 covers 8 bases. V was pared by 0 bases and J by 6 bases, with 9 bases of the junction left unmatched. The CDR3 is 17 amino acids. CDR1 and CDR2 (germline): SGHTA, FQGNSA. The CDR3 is CASSLALRAGAAGELFF. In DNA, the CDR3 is TGTGCCAGCAGCTTAGCCCTCCGAGCGGGAGCGGCCGGGGAGCTGTTTTTT.

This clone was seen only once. The CDR3: CATKDRGRFNYGYTF. In nucleotides, the CDR3 is TGTGCCACCAAGGACAGGGGGCGGTTTAACTATGGCTACACCTTC. The rearrangement uses TRBV10-3 and TRBJ1-2; 11 nucleotides match TRBD1. With V trimmed by 10 bases and J by 1 base, 8 bases remained unmatched. CDR1 is ENHRY and CDR2 is SYGVKD in the germline V gene. The CDR3 has 15 residues.

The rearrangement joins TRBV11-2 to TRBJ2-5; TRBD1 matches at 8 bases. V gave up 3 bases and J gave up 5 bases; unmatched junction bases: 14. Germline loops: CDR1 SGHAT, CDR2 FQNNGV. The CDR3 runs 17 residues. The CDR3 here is CASSFPAGGSPWETQYF. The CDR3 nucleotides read TGTGCCAGCAGCTTTCCAGCAGGGGGCTCCCCGTGGGAGACCCAGTACTTC.

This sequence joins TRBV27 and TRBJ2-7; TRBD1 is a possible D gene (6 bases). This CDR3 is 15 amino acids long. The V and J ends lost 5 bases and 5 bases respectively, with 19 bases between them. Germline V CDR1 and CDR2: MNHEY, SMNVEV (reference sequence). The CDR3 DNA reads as TGTGCCAGCAGTCCCCCACTAGACAGGTTCCACGAGCAGTACTTC. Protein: CASSPPLDRFHEQYF.

The CDR3 sequence is CASSRTGKFSGANVLTF. In DNA, the CDR3 is TGTGCCAGCAGCCGGACAGGGAAATTCTCTGGGGCCAACGTCCTGACTTTC. The chain is built from TRBV5-8 and TRBJ2-6; 8 nucleotides match TRBD1. The V and J ends lost 4 bases and 0 bases, in that order; junction bases with no gene match: 6. Per germline, CDR1 SGHTS and CDR2 YDEGEE. The CDR3 is made up of 17 amino acids.

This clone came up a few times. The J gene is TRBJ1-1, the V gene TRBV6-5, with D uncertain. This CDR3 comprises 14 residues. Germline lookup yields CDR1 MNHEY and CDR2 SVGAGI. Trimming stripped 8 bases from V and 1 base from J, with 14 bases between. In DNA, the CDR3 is TGTGCCAGCCGATCACGGGTAAGGAACACTGAAGCTTTCTTT. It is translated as CASRSRVRNTEAFF.

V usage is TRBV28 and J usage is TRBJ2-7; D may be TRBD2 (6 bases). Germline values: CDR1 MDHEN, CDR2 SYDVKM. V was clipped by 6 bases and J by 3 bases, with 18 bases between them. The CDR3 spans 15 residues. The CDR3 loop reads CASSGRVFGSYEQYF. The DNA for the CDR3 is TGTGCCAGCAGCGGCCGGGTATTCGGGAGCTACGAGCAGTACTTC.

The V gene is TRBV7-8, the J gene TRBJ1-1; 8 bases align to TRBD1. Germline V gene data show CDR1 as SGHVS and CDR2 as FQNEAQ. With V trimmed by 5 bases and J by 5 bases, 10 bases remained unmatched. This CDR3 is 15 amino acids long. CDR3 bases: TGTGCCAGCAGCCTGCGGACAGGGCTACTGACTGAAGCTTTCTTT. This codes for CASSLRTGLLTEAFF.

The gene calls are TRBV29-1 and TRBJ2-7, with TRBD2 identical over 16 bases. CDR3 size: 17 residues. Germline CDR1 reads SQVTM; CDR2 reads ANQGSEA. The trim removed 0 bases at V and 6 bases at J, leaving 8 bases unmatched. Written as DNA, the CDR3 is TGCAGCGTTGAAGAGTCCGGGACTAGCGGGAGGGCCTCCGAGCAGTACTTC. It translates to CSVEESGTSGRASEQYF.

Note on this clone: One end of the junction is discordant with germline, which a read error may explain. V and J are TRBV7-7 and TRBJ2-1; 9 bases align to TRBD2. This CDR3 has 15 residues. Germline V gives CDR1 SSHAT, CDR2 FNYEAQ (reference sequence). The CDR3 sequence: CASSPELAGLGEQFF. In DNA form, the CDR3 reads TGTGCTAGCAGCCCCGAGCTAGCGGGGTTAGGTGAGCAGTTCTTC.

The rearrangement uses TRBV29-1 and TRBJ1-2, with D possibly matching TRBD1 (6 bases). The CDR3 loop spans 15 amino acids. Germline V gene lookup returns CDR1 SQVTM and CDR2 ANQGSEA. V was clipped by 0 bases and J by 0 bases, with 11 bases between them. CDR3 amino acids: CSVEDRRTANYGYTF. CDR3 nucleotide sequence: TGCAGCGTTGAAGATCGGAGGACAGCTAACTATGGCTACACCTTC.

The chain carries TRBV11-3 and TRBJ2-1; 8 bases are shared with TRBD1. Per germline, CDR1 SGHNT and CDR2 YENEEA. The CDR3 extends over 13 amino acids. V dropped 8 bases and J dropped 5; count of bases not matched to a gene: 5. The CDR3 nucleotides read TGTGCCAGCCGGGGACAGGAGAACAATGAGCAGTTCTTC. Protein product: CASRGQENNEQFF.

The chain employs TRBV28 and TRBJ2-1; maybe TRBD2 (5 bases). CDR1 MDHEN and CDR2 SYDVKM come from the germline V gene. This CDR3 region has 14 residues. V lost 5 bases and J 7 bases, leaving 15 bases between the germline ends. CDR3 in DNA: TGTGCCAGCAGTCACGGAGGCTTGGGGAATGAGCAGTTCTTC. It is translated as CASSHGGLGNEQFF.